This TCR beta chain was observed in a study of T cell responses to AZD1222 COVID-19 vaccine. Study in general: Pooled together were second doses at about 4 or about 12 weeks.

With respect to this clone: Its antigen is currently unknown.

This CDR3 has 14 residues. Germline CDR1 reads SGHRS; CDR2 reads YFSETQ. Trimming pared 0 bases from V and 13 bases from J, leaving 19 bases between. Study-level points and caveats: Spike regions recognized by vaccine-associated CD4 TCRs spanned the protein, led by 160-218 and 743-854. Repertoires were collected only later (after the peak T cell response had occurred). Spike-specific TCR breadth and depth were elevated following two AZD1222 doses.

Clones were sequenced by immunoSEQ multiplex PCR, and TCRdb holds only the in-frame ones, with some missing. The sample has 100,000 or so clones; 88% are singletons. The rearrangement joins TRBV5-1 to TRBJ1-2, with a tentative D call TRBD1 (5 bases). This sequence was found in an adult in good health. The sample here was peripheral blood, taken on day 0 of AZD1222 vaccination. In nucleotides, the CDR3 is TGCGCCAGCAGCTTGGCGCCCCGGGACGTTGGATGCACCTTC. Protein: CASSLAPRDVGCTF.